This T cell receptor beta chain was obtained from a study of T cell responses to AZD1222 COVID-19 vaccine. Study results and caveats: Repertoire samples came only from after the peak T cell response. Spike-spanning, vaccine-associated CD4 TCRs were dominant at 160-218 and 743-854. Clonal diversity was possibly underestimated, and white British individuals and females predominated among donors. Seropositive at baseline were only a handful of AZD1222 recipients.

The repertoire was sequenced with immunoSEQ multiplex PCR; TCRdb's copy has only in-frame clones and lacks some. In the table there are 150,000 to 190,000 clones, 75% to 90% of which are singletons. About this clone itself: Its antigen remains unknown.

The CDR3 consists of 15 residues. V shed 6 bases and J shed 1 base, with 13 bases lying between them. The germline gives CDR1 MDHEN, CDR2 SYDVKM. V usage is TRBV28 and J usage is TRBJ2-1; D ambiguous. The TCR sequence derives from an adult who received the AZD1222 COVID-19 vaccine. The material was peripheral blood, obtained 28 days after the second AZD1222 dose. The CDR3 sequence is CASRAGEGSYNEQFF. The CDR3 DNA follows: TGTGCCAGCAGAGCCGGCGAAGGGTCCTACAATGAGCAGTTCTTC.